A single sample gave rise to the 15 T cell receptor beta chains below, sequenced in a study of control samples from healthy donors and cancer patients. The method was immunoSEQ multiplex PCR; TCRdb's version includes in-frame clones alone and lacks a portion of them. The sample includes 90,000 to 100,000 clones, 70% to 80% of them seen just once. Sequenced input: blood. These receptors were taken from a woman in her twenties or thirties in good health.

A word on this clone: Other DNA variants within this sample encode the same CDR3. This chain connects TRBV29-1 to TRBJ2-7, with a tentative D call TRBD2 (7 bases). Trimming removed 4 bases at V and 3 bases at J, with 13 bases between. This CDR3 spans 13 amino acids. The V gene's germline CDR1 is SQVTM and CDR2 ANQGSEA. This chain's CDR3 is CSVGEGGLYEQYF. CDR3 DNA sequence: TGCAGCGTTGGGGAGGGGGGGCTCTACGAGCAGTACTTC.

The V and J genes are TRBV4-3 and TRBJ2-7, with 9 bases lining up with TRBD2. Per germline, CDR1 LGHNA and CDR2 YSLEER. After removal of 4 bases from V and 1 base from J, the junction contained 8 bases not matched to a gene. CDR3 length equals 16 residues. CDR3 protein: CASSPHSGGASYEQYF. The CDR3 DNA is TGCGCCAGCAGCCCCCATAGCGGGGGCGCATCCTACGAGCAGTACTTC.

The chain couples TRBV30 to TRBJ2-4; TRBD1 aligns across 9 bases. Germline CDR1 and CDR2: GTSNPN and SVGIG (reference sequence). The CDR3 loop spans 14 amino acids. With 3 bases clipped from V and 1 base from J, the junction kept 1 base outside the gene matches. In nucleotides, the CDR3 is TGTGCCTGGAGCGGGACAGGGGCCAAAAACATTCAGTACTTC. Its translation: CAWSGTGAKNIQYF.

Only one count was recorded for this clone. V and J are TRBV6-4 and TRBJ1-6; the match to TRBD1 covers 9 bases. V trimming: 6 bases; J trimming: 5 bases; junction bases outside the gene matches: 11. CDR3 size: 17 residues. Germline CDR1 and CDR2: MRHNA and SNTAGT. This CDR3 is CASRRTGGPADNSPLHF. The CDR3, as DNA: TGTGCCAGCAGGAGAACAGGGGGCCCTGCGGATAATTCACCCCTCCACTTT.

CDR3 nucleotides: TGCGCCAGCAGCCAAGAGGTTCTGGGGGCTATTAGGGGCTACACCTTC. It specifies CASSQEVLGAIRGYTF. The gene calls are TRBV4-3 and TRBJ1-2; possibly TRBD1 for D (6 bases). Germline CDR1 LGHNA, CDR2 YSLEER. This CDR3 is 16 amino acids long. V dropped 0 bases and J dropped 8 bases, with 19 bases sitting between them.

The rearrangement uses TRBV5-1 and TRBJ2-5; D call uncertain. CDR3 size: 14 residues. Trimming took off 2 bases at V and 2 bases at J, with 10 bases between the two ends. CDR1 is SGHRS and CDR2 is YFSETQ in the germline V gene. CDR3 protein: CASSFGTAQETQYF. As DNA, the CDR3 is TGCGCCAGCAGCTTTGGCACAGCTCAAGAGACCCAGTACTTC.

This chain links TRBV6-1 with TRBJ2-7; no definite D call. V was cut by 2 bases and J by 2 bases, with 13 bases left in between. CDR1 is MNHNS and CDR2 is SASEGT in the germline V gene. The CDR3 runs to 15 residues. The DNA for the CDR3 is TGTGCCAGCAGTGAATTCCAGATACATACCTACGAGCAGTACTTC. Protein sequence: CASSEFQIHTYEQYF.

V and J are TRBV15 and TRBJ2-1; D perhaps matches TRBD1 (6 bases). The CDR3 runs 15 residues. Germline V gene sequence: CDR1 LNHNV, CDR2 YYDKDF (reference sequence). V was cut by 3 bases and J by 5 bases, with 14 bases left in between. CDR3 in amino acids: CATSRGDMRDNEQFF. DNA of the CDR3: TGTGCCACCAGCAGGGGGGACATGCGAGACAATGAGCAGTTCTTC.

The V and J genes are TRBV25-1 and TRBJ2-2; 8 nucleotides align to TRBD1. Unmatched junction bases numbered 7, after V lost 3 bases and J lost 7 bases. From germline, CDR1 is MGHDK and CDR2 SYGVNS. The CDR3 is 15 amino acids. The CDR3 sequence: CASSEQGARIGELFF. The CDR3 DNA follows: TGTGCCAGCAGTGAGCAGGGGGCGCGGATCGGGGAGCTGTTTTTT.

This clone was observed a single time. V gene TRBV6-5 combines with J gene TRBJ1-1, with 7 bases matching TRBD1. CDR3 size: 16 residues. Germline V lookup: CDR1 MNHEY, CDR2 SVGAGI. Trimming removed 3 bases from V and 1 base from J; junction bases left unmatched: 8. The CDR3 region is CASSYQGGFTNTEAFF. The CDR3 nucleotides are TGTGCCAGCAGTTATCAGGGGGGGTTTACGAACACTGAAGCTTTCTTT.

V and J are TRBV19 and TRBJ2-4; D is ambiguous. There are 16 residues in the CDR3. Trimming removed 3 bases from V and 4 bases from J, with 16 bases in between. The V gene's germline CDR1 is LNHDA and CDR2 SQIVND (reference sequence). In DNA, the CDR3 is TGTGCCAGTAGTATTTTCCTCGGGCAGGTTAAAAACATTCAGTACTTC. Translated, it gives CASSIFLGQVKNIQYF.

The table lists this clone with a few counts. The gene calls are TRBV19 and TRBJ2-5, with D possibly TRBD1 on 6 matching bases. The CDR3 consists of 13 residues. Trimming took 6 bases from V and 5 from J, leaving 13 bases between them. Germline loops: CDR1 LNHDA, CDR2 SQIVND (reference sequence). The CDR3 bases are TGTGCCAGTAGCAACAGGGAGTTGGAGACCCAGTACTTC. This codes for CASSNRELETQYF.

This clone was recorded only once. The J gene is TRBJ2-7, the V gene TRBV5-1, with D perhaps TRBD1 or TRBD2 (5 bases each). Germline V gene data show CDR1 as SGHRS and CDR2 as YFSETQ. V was trimmed by 0 bases and J by 0 bases, leaving 7 bases between them. The CDR3 is 14 residues long. This CDR3 is CASSLDGGSYEQYF. The CDR3 region has the DNA TGCGCCAGCAGCTTGGATGGGGGCTCCTACGAGCAGTACTTC.

The gene calls are TRBV7-9 and TRBJ2-2, with D unclear. CDR1 SEHNR and CDR2 FQNEAQ come from the germline V gene (reference sequence). This CDR3 contains 11 residues. The V and J ends lost 6 bases and 5 bases respectively, with 4 bases between them. Here the CDR3 DNA reads TGTGCCAGCAGTATAACCGGGGAGCTGTTTTTT. As protein: CASSITGELFF.

This clone has only one observation. V and J are TRBV11-3 and TRBJ2-2, with 9 bases that match TRBD1. Trimming took 5 bases from V and 6 from J; bases not matched to a gene: 13. Germline-derived CDR1 and CDR2 are SGHNT and YENEEA. The CDR3 loop spans 17 amino acids. The CDR3 bases are TGTGCCAGCAGCCTAGTGGTGGGGACAGGGAAGGCCGGGGAGCTGTTTTTT. It specifies CASSLVVGTGKAGELFF.